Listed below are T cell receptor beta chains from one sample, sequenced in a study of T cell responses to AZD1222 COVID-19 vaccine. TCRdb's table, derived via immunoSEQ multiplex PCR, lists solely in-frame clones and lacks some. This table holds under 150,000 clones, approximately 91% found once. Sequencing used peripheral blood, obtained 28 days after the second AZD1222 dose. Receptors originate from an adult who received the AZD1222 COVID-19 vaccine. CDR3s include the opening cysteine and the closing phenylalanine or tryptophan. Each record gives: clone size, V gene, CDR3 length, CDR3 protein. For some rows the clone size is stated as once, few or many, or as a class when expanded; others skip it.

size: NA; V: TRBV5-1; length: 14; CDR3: CASSMASGYNEQFF
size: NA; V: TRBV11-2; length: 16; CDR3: CASSLERTGLGSPLHF
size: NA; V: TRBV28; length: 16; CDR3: CASISGGPEKFYGYTF
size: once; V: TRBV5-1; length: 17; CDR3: CASSRTGTAFNNSPLHF
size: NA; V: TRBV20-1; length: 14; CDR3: CSASGGGLTDTQYF
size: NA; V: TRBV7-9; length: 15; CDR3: CASSFRESSGNTIYF
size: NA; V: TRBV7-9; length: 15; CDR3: CASSLNQGSGSPLHF
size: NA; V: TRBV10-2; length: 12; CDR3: CASSEVGNEQFF
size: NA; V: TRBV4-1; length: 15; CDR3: CASSQDLRGNYGYTF
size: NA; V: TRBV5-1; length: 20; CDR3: CASSLTPSSGGPASTDTQYF
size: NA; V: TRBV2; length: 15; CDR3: CASSEWTVGNSPLHF
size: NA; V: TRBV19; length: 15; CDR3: CASSLYRSSGNTIYF
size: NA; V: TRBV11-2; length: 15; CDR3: CASSLLQGGGNTIYF
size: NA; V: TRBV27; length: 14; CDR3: CASSLRPRTDTQYF
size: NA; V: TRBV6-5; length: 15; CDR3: CASSRADRDTGTIYF
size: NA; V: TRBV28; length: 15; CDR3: CASSWTGLSNQPQHF
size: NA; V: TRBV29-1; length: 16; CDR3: CSVRNTPGQGLTEAFF
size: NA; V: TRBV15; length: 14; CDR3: CATSRDRGGYGYTF
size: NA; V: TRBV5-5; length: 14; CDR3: CASSFAANTGELFF
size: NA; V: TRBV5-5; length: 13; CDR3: CASSPTNSEKLFF
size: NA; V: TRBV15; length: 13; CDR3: CATSRVSTDTQYF
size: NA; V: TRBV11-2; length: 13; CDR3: CASSQGGDQPQHF
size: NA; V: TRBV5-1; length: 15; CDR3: CASTQRGANTGELFF
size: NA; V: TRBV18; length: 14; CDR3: CASAPGRDSQPQHF
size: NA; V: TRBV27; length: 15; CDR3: CASSWERDAYNEQFF
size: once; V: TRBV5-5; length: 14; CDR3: CASSIGGGGTEAFF
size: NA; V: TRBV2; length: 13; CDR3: CASSRGPEYGYTF
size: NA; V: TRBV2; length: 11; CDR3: CASMGNAEAFF
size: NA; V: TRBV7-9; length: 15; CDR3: CASSRAQAGTYGYTF
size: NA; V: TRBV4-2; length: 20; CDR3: CASSPILGLAGGLNTGELFF
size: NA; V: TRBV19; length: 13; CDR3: CASSNRGAYGYTF
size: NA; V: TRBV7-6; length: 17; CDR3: CASSLTAGTGKGNTIYF
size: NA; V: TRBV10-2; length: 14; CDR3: CASRLAGAKDTQYF
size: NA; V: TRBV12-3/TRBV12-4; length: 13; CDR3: CASSPQTLYGYTF
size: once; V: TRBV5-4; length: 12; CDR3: CASSFPGQPQHF
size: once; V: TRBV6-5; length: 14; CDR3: CASGDRGTNEKLFF
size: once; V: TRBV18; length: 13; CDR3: CASSPPGIETQYF
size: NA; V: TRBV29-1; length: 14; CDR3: CSVETGSGTQPQHF
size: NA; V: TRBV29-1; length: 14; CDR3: CSVEGGLAGVEQYF
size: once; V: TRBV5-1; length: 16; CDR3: CASSLAVGTGGYEQYF
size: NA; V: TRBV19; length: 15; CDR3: CASSIETGRGQPQHF
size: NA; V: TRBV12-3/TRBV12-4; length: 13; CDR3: CASSSTGTYGYTF
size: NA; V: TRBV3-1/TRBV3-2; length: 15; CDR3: CASSQDRASGNTIYF